Each of the 24 T cell receptor beta chains below was sequenced from the same sample in a study of blood T cells in healthy people across ages. Together with a sample-barcoded 5' primer, a J-beta primer mix was included in a second PCR lasting roughly 6 to 12 cycles. MiXCR, run by TCRdb on the 5' RACE reads, gives a single entry per CDR3 protein. The sample yields around 800,000 distinct CDR3 sequences, 60% to 80% seen once. Input material: blood. These receptors were taken from a man aged 25 to 45 in good health.

This chain links TRBV4-2 with TRBJ2-3, with D hard to call. Per germline, CDR1 LGHNA and CDR2 YNFKEQ. This CDR3 spans 14 amino acids. Deletions cut 1 base from V and 2 bases from J, with 7 bases between. CDR3 amino acids: CASSQGQITDTQYF. CDR3 in DNA: TGTGCCAGCAGCCAAGGGCAGATCACAGATACGCAGTATTTT.

Notes on this clonotype: The germline gene is not matched at one end of the junction; a read error may be the cause. The chain couples TRBV3-1 to TRBJ1-6; no definite D call. Looked up from germline, CDR1 is LGHDT and CDR2 is YNNKEL (reference sequence). The CDR3 totals 14 residues. In DNA form, the CDR3 reads TGTGCCAGCAGCCAACGCAACGGAAATTCACCCCCCCACTTT. Amino acid sequence: CASSQRNGNSPPHF. The variable domain in full, completed from reference TRBV3-1 and TRBJ1-6, reads DTAVSQTPKYLVTQMGNDKSIKCEQNLGHDTMYWYKQDSKKFLKIMFSYNNKELIINETVPNRFSPKSPDKAHLNLHINSLELGDSAVYFCASSQRNGNSPPHFGNGTRLTVT.

The chain employs TRBV20-1 and TRBJ2-3; 8 bases align to TRBD2. The CDR3 is 16 amino acids. Looked up from germline, CDR1 is DFQATT and CDR2 is SNEGSKA (reference sequence). J gave up 2 bases and V 5 bases, and 12 bases lay outside the gene matches. CDR3 in DNA: TGCAGTGCTCCCGACGGGGGGGCTCCCCCCACAGATACGCAGTATTTT. Protein: CSAPDGGAPPTDTQYF.

This clonotype was counted a few times. V and J are TRBV4-3 and TRBJ2-3; unclear D gene. Trimming removed 1 base from V and 0 bases from J, with 14 bases in between. CDR1 is LGHNA, CDR2 YSLEER, per germline. This CDR3 spans 17 amino acids. CDR3 DNA: TGCGCCAGCAGCCAAGGCGCGGTGGCAGCTAGCACAGATACGCAGTATTTT. This encodes CASSQGAVAASTDTQYF.

In this sample, this clonotype turned up a few times. The genes are TRBV4-3 and TRBJ2-3; 7 bases agree with TRBD2. Germline loops: CDR1 LGHNA, CDR2 YSLEER. V lost 3 bases, J lost 3 bases, and 0 bases stayed unmatched. The CDR3 contains 13 residues. The CDR3 region is CASSQRGTDTQYF. The CDR3 DNA sequence: TGCGCCAGCAGCCAGCGGGGGACAGATACGCAGTATTTT.

The J gene is TRBJ2-7, the V gene TRBV28, with a tentative D call TRBD1 (5 bases). This CDR3 has 12 amino acids. Germline V gene sequence: CDR1 MDHEN, CDR2 SYDVKM. V was shortened by 6 bases and J by 6 bases, with 12 bases between the two germline ends. The CDR3 sequence: CASSRQKGEQYF. The DNA for the CDR3 is TGTGCCAGCAGCCGACAGAAAGGCGAGCAGTACTTC.

This clonotype was counted only a few times. V usage is TRBV5-1 and J usage is TRBJ2-7; tentatively, D is TRBD2 (6 bases). V lost 0 bases and J lost 5, with 15 bases in between. CDR1 is SGHRS, CDR2 YFSETQ, per germline. The CDR3 extends over 15 amino acids. CDR3 coding DNA: TGCGCCAGCAGCTTGGCCCCCAGGGCGGGGAACGAGCAGTACTTC. Its translation: CASSLAPRAGNEQYF.

J is TRBJ2-4 and V is TRBV27; D gene ambiguous. CDR1 and CDR2 (germline): MNHEY, SMNVEV (reference sequence). The V end lost 5 bases, the J end lost 6 bases, and 14 bases lay between the germline ends. The CDR3 runs to 14 residues. CDR3 region: CASSGRTSGNIQYF. The CDR3 DNA sequence: TGTGCCAGCAGTGGGCGGACGTCGGGAAACATTCAGTACTTC.

V usage is TRBV2 and J usage is TRBJ1-6; the match to TRBD1 covers 7 bases. The length of the CDR3 is 11 residues. Trimming at V came to 11 bases and at J to 9 bases, leaving 4 bases not matched to a gene. Germline V gives CDR1 SNHLY, CDR2 FYNNEI. The CDR3 loop is CASGGGSPLHF. The CDR3 bases are TGTGCCTCAGGGGGGGGTTCACCCCTCCACTTT.

This chain uses TRBV20-1 with TRBJ1-6; D gene uncertain. The CDR3 covers 12 residues. Germline CDR1 is DFQATT and CDR2 is SNEGSKA (reference sequence). V dropped 6 bases and J dropped 9 bases, with 12 bases sitting between them. The DNA of the CDR3 is TGCAGTGCAAGAATCGGGTTTTCACCCCTCCACTTT. It encodes CSARIGFSPLHF.

The rearrangement joins TRBV5-4 to TRBJ2-5; D tentatively reads TRBD1 or TRBD2 (5 bases each). This CDR3 has 15 amino acids. Trimming took off 5 bases at V and 2 bases at J, with 16 bases between the two ends. The V gene's germline CDR1 is SGHNT and CDR2 YYREEE (reference sequence). CDR3 in amino acids: CASRPGAWEQETQYF. In DNA, the CDR3 is TGTGCCAGCAGGCCCGGGGCGTGGGAACAAGAGACCCAGTACTTC.

The V and J genes are TRBV3-1 and TRBJ2-1; no definite D call. CDR1 and CDR2 from the germline V gene are LGHDT and YNNKEL (reference sequence). Trimming removed 1 base from V and 7 bases from J, with 11 bases in between. This CDR3 spans 14 amino acids. CDR3 sequence (DNA): TGTGCCAGCAGCCAAGCGGCACATGGGAATGAGCAGTTCTTC. This sequence encodes CASSQAAHGNEQFF.

This chain uses TRBV28 with TRBJ2-5; 7 bases map to TRBD1. Gene TRBJ2-7 matches the end of the DNA better, so the J call may be wrong. This CDR3 region has 15 residues. CDR1 is MDHEN, CDR2 SYDVKM, per germline. The CDR3 sequence: CASSGLGQPFTEQYF. The CDR3 nucleotides read TGTGCCAGCAGCGGACTGGGACAGCCCTTTACCGAGCAGTACTTC.

The V and J genes are TRBV5-6 and TRBJ2-1; D possibly corresponds to TRBD1 (6 bases). With 5 bases removed from V and 15 bases from J, the gap between germline ends came to 24 bases. Looked up from germline, CDR1 is SGHDT and CDR2 is YYEEEE. The CDR3 consists of 14 residues. DNA of the CDR3: TGTGCCAGCAGTACTGGGACATCACGAGGGCCAGGGTTCTTC. Its protein is CASSTGTSRGPGFF.

The chain uses TRBV6-6 and TRBJ1-5; D possibly corresponds to TRBD1 (5 bases). CDR1 and CDR2 from the germline V gene are MNHNY and SVGAGI (reference sequence). V dropped 0 bases and J dropped 6 bases, with 12 bases sitting between them. The CDR3 covers 15 residues. CDR3 sequence: CASSYSDGAGQPQHF. The CDR3 bases are TGTGCCAGCAGTTACTCGGATGGGGCGGGTCAGCCCCAGCATTTT.

The rearrangement links TRBV7-2 to TRBJ1-2; D gene ambiguous. Germline V CDR1 and CDR2: SGHTA, FQGNSA. CDR3 length: 15 residues. Trimming left V 5 bases short and J 4 bases short, with 17 bases between. The CDR3 sequence: CASSREWAPGYGYTF. DNA for the CDR3: TGTGCCAGCAGCCGAGAGTGGGCCCCTGGCTATGGCTACACCTTC.

For the CDR3, the DNA is TGTGCCAGCACCCGGGGAAGGGGGCAAGAGACCCAGTACTTC. Translation: CASTRGRGQETQYF. The chain carries TRBV3-1 and TRBJ2-5; maybe TRBD1 (6 bases). Germline CDR1 and CDR2: LGHDT and YNNKEL (reference sequence). CDR3 length: 14 amino acids. V dropped 7 bases and J dropped 2 bases, with 14 bases sitting between them.

The chain joins TRBV15 to TRBJ2-4; D remains ambiguous. CDR1 and CDR2 from the germline V gene are LNHNV and YYDKDF (reference sequence). The CDR3 totals 16 residues. The ends were cut back, 0 bases at V and 3 bases at J, with 12 bases in the middle. The CDR3 DNA sequence: TGTGCCACCAGCAGAGATCTGGGGAATGGCAAAAACATTCAGTACTTC. It encodes CATSRDLGNGKNIQYF.

The gene calls are TRBV18 and TRBJ2-1; possibly TRBD2 for D (5 bases). The CDR3 runs 15 residues. Germline CDR1 is KGHSH and CDR2 is LQKENI. V was cut by 3 bases and J by 6 bases, with 15 bases left in between. The CDR3 DNA reads as TGTGCCAGCTCACCCGCAGCGGCGATCGGCAATGAGCAGTTCTTC. Its protein is CASSPAAAIGNEQFF.

The V call is TRBV4-3, the J call TRBJ2-4, with D maybe TRBD2 (6 bases). This CDR3 is built from 18 residues. Germline CDR1 and CDR2: LGHNA and YSLEER. Trimming left V 4 bases short and J 0 bases short, with 19 bases between. DNA for the CDR3: TGCGCCAGCAGCCGCGAACGCCAGCGGGTCCTAGCCAAAAACATTCAGTACTTC. Protein product: CASSRERQRVLAKNIQYF.

This sequence joins TRBV5-1 and TRBJ2-3; 7 bases align to TRBD1. Trimming removed 9 bases from V and 5 bases from J; junction bases left unmatched: 12. This CDR3 is 14 amino acids long. From germline, CDR1 is SGHRS and CDR2 YFSETQ. CDR3 in DNA: TGCGCCACCCAGACAGGGAATAGTAAAGATACGCAGTATTTT. Its translation is CATQTGNSKDTQYF.

Only a few counts were recorded for this clonotype. The V call is TRBV10-3, the J call TRBJ2-4; 11 bases line up with TRBD1. This CDR3 contains 13 residues. Germline CDR1 ENHRY, CDR2 SYGVKD. The J segment lost 13 bases and the V segment lost 5 bases, leaving 7 bases of the junction unmatched. Here the CDR3 DNA reads TGTGCCATCAGTCGGGACAGGGGGGGTGAGCAGTACTTC. Translating it yields CAISRDRGGEQYF.

The genes are TRBV2 and TRBJ1-5; TRBD1 agrees at 8 bases. V gave up 1 base and J gave up 2 bases; unmatched junction bases: 1. CDR3 length equals 15 residues. Germline CDR1 SNHLY, CDR2 FYNNEI. CDR3 amino acids: CASSEETGGNQPQHF. The CDR3 DNA follows: TGTGCCAGCAGTGAAGAGACAGGGGGCAATCAGCCCCAGCATTTT.

The J gene is TRBJ2-3, the V gene TRBV4-3; 7 bases are shared with TRBD1. Germline-derived CDR1 and CDR2 are LGHNA and YSLEER. This CDR3 has 17 residues. Trimming cost V 2 bases and J 4 bases; bases outside gene matches: 12. CDR3 protein: CASSQPSTGNDPDTQYF. CDR3 nucleotides: TGCGCCAGCAGCCAACCATCGACAGGGAACGACCCAGATACGCAGTATTTT.